This T cell receptor beta chain was identified in a study of sequential checkpoint blockade in melanoma. The V end was cut by 0 bases, the J end by 8 bases, with 10 bases between. This CDR3 spans 14 amino acids. Germline CDR1 reads LGHNA; CDR2 reads YSLEER. This table comes from immunoSEQ multiplex PCR, and its TCRdb copy is limited to in-frame clones, with some not included. The table includes about 12,000 clones, roughly 83% detected once. Stated treatment: randomized to nivolumab then ipilimumab (arm A) or the reverse (arm B). The chain combines TRBV4-3 with TRBJ1-4; D possibly corresponds to TRBD1 (5 bases). The starting material was CD8+ T cells sorted from blood (inferred from file names), obtained from a patient given nivolumab and ipilimumab in sequence. The TCR sequence derives from a human donor with melanoma. The chain's CDR3 is CASSQDMSGEKLFF. The CDR3 nucleotides are TGCGCCAGCAGCCAAGATATGTCAGGGGAAAAACTGTTTTTT.